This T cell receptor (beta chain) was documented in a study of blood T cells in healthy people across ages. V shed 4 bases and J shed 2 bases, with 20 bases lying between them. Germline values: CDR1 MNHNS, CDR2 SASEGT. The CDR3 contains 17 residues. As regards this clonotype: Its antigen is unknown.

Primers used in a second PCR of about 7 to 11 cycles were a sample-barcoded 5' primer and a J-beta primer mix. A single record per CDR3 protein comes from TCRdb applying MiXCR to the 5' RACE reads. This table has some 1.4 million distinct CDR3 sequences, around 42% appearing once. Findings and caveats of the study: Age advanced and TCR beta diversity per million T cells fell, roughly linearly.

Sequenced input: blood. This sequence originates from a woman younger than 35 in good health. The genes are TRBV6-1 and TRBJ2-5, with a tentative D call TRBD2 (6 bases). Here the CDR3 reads CASSAGRLGWGQETQYF. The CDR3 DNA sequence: TGTGCCAGCAGTGCAGGCCGACTAGGTTGGGGACAAGAGACCCAGTACTTC.